This T cell receptor beta chain was sequenced for a study of blood T cell repertoires in COVID-19. On the study more broadly: T cells, B-cell-depleted T cells, or PBMCs provided the cDNA or gDNA that served as material.

The V segment lost 6 bases and the J segment 6 bases; nucleotides outside the gene matches: 6. Germline CDR1 is WNHNN and CDR2 is SYGVQD (reference sequence). The CDR3 has 15 amino acids. Assignment of participants to cohorts was predicated upon participant-reported clinical history. Two negative PCRs, clearance, or symptom resolution characterized the recovered Cohort 3 donors. The authors' processing: Using reference gene primer amplification, nucleated cell counts were estimated. Libraries were prepared by immunoSEQ multiplex PCR; TCRdb keeps only in-frame clonotypes and omits some of them. V, J and clone size are taken as reported in that table, and D and trimming were inferred from the DNA itself. The data show 150,000 to 200,000 clones, approximately 91% seen once.

This receptor was obtained from a woman in her late teens or twenties who had recovered from COVID-19. Sequencing was carried out using PBMCs or T cells enriched from blood (not recorded which). The V call is TRBV10-1, the J call TRBJ2-3; 13 bases agree with TRBD2. The CDR3 protein is CASSGLAGDPDTQYF. The CDR3 region has the DNA TGCGCCAGCAGCGGACTAGCGGGAGACCCCGATACGCAGTATTTT.